The clone carrying this TCR beta chain was observed many times. Its antigen is currently unknown. The observed sequence ends 3 residues before the CDR3 terminus, with the missing tail filled in from the germline J gene. Germline CDR1 and CDR2: SGHDN and FVKESK. V lost 5 bases, J lost 3 bases, and 17 bases lay in between. This CDR3 has 16 amino acids. This sample was included in a study of T cell clonality in common variable immunodeficiency. Findings of the study overall: Links between repertoire features and CVID complications were heterogeneity-limited.

Patients and controls were mostly of Caucasian heritage. Heparinized whole blood, roughly 4.5 to 9 ml, came from each donor. The protocol was immunoSEQ multiplex PCR, while the TCRdb copy is restricted to in-frame clones and leaves out a portion. Reported are about 37,000 clones, none seen only once; the ten largest carry 2.5% to 3.5%. The V gene is TRBV14, the J gene TRBJ2-1; TRBD2 might be the D (6 bases). The TCR originated in a person aged 18 to 70 in good health. Material: peripheral blood mononuclear cells. CDR3 region: CASSSLGLAGYNEQFF. The CDR3 DNA, read in part, is TGTGCCAGCAGCTCCCTGGGACTGGCGGGCTACAATGAG. Complete variable domain (other parts from reference TRBV14 and TRBJ2-1): EAGVTQFPSHSVIEKGQTVTLRCDPISGHDNLYWYRRVMGKEIKFLLHFVKESKQDESGMPNNRFLAERTGGTYSTLKVQPAELEDSGVYFCASSSLGLAGYNEQFFGPGTRLTVL.